This T cell receptor (beta chain) derives from a study of shared clonotypes between healthy human individuals. Study-wide context: Plates per donor: three CD4 naive, three CD4 memory, two CD8 naive, one CD8 memory.

V gave up 1 base and J gave up 7 bases, with 13 bases separating them. CDR3 length equals 15 residues. Germline V gene data show CDR1 as SGHTA and CDR2 as FQGNSA. Roughly 33,000 T cell genomes, or approximately 0.2 ug DNA, went into the sorted-subset replicate PCRs. The repertoire was sequenced with immunoSEQ multiplex PCR; TCRdb's copy has only in-frame clones and lacks some. The data contain 2 million to 2.5 million clones, just under 95% of them singletons. HIV-negative, healthy adults without recent acute infections or vaccinations were the donors. CD4+ cells were split into CD45RA+ naive and CD45RA-negative memory subsets.

This chain links TRBV7-2 with TRBJ2-2, with D unresolved. This sequence originates from a man in his late teens or twenties in good health. Some clones in this sample may be carry-over from other donors' samples. The sequencing sample was made of naive CD4+ T cells from PBMCs. Subset specified: CD45RA+ positively selected. As DNA, the CDR3 is TGTGCCAGCAGCTTAGAACGAGCATTAGTCGGGGAGCTGTTTTTT. Translated: CASSLERALVGELFF.